One sample yielded the 30 T cell receptor beta chains listed below, sequenced in a study of blood T cell repertoires in COVID-19. Using immunoSEQ multiplex PCR, the repertoire was profiled, and TCRdb retains in-frame clones only, with some absent. The sample records 30,000 to 40,000 clones, roughly 86% being singletons. The material sequenced was peripheral blood. These receptors all come from a man aged 65 to 79 with acute or convalescent COVID-19.

The rearrangement uses TRBV29-1 and TRBJ2-7; a possible D gene is TRBD1 (6 bases). The V gene's germline CDR1 is SQVTM and CDR2 ANQGSEA. The CDR3 runs to 11 residues. Trimming stripped 6 bases from V and 2 bases from J, with 8 bases between. The chain's CDR3 is CSVGTTYEQYF. The CDR3 coding sequence is TGCAGCGTCGGGACAACCTACGAGCAGTACTTC.

The rearrangement uses TRBV5-1 and TRBJ2-5, with 7 nucleotides matching TRBD2. CDR3 length equals 14 residues. From germline, CDR1 is SGHRS and CDR2 YFSETQ. Losses at the gene ends were 3 bases for V and 4 bases for J; bases not matched to a gene: 6. For the CDR3, the DNA is TGCGCCAGCAGCTCTAGTCCTAGCGGAGAGACCCAGTACTTC. It yields the protein CASSSSPSGETQYF.

The chain carries TRBV29-1 and TRBJ1-2; a possible D gene is TRBD1 (6 bases). The CDR3 totals 11 residues. CDR1 is SQVTM, CDR2 ANQGSEA, per germline. CDR3 sequence: CRADSEYGYTF. The CDR3 DNA reads TGCAGAGCGGACAGTGAATATGGCTACACCTTC.

The chain joins TRBV15 to TRBJ2-5; TRBD2 might be the D (5 bases). Trimming left V 6 bases short and J 5 bases short, with 13 bases between. The CDR3 runs to 13 residues. Germline CDR1 is LNHNV and CDR2 is YYDKDF (reference sequence). CDR3 residues: CATRSAGRETQYF. The CDR3 DNA is TGTGCCACCAGAAGCGCGGGCCGGGAGACCCAGTACTTC. The whole variable domain, filled in from reference TRBV15 and TRBJ2-5, reads DAMVIQNPRYQVTQFGKPVTLSCSQTLNHNVMYWYQQKSSQAPKLLFHYYDKDFNNEADTPDNFQSRRPNTSFCFLDIRSPGLGDTAMYLCATRSAGRETQYFGPGTRLLVL.

This chain links TRBV18 with TRBJ1-6, with 8 nucleotides matching TRBD1. The germline V gene encodes CDR1 KGHSH and CDR2 LQKENI. There are 14 residues in the CDR3. V lost 3 bases to trimming and J lost 9 bases; unmatched junction nucleotides: 4. CDR3 region: CASSPAGGFSPLHF. The CDR3 DNA follows: TGTGCCAGCTCACCCGCAGGGGGCTTTTCACCCCTCCACTTT.

The chain joins TRBV3-1 (or the pseudogene TRBV3-2) to TRBJ1-2, with 8 bases aligning to TRBD1. CDR1 is LGHDT, CDR2 YNNKEL, per germline (reference sequence). The trim removed 3 bases at V and 8 bases at J, leaving 5 bases unmatched. The CDR3 has 13 amino acids. CDR3 sequence reads: CASSHQDRGGYTF. The CDR3 bases are TGTGCCAGCAGCCACCAAGACAGGGGAGGCTACACCTTC.

The sample holds one count of this clone. The V gene is TRBV18, the J gene TRBJ1-2, with D maybe TRBD1 (6 bases). Trimming stripped 6 bases from V and 0 bases from J, with 14 bases between. The CDR3 length is 15 residues. The germline gives CDR1 KGHSH, CDR2 LQKENI. CDR3 nucleotide sequence: TGTGCCAGCTCTACAGGGCCCGACGCTAACTATGGCTACACCTTC. This translates into CASSTGPDANYGYTF.

The genes are TRBV9 and TRBJ1-1; D not resolved. V lost 1 base and J 1 base, leaving 8 bases between the germline ends. Germline V gene data show CDR1 as SGDLS and CDR2 as YYNGEE. The CDR3 loop spans 14 amino acids. The CDR3 here is CASSVSYRNTEAFF. The CDR3, as DNA: TGTGCCAGCAGCGTAAGCTACAGGAACACTGAAGCTTTCTTT.

This chain joins TRBV29-1 and TRBJ1-1; 7 bases match TRBD1. This CDR3 region has 12 residues. Germline V gene data show CDR1 as SQVTM and CDR2 as ANQGSEA. Losses at the gene ends were 3 bases for V and 11 bases for J; bases not matched to a gene: 9. The CDR3 DNA sequence: TGCAGCGTTGATAACAGACAGGGATGGGCTTTCTTT. Translation: CSVDNRQGWAFF. Full variable domain (remainder filled in from reference TRBV29-1 and TRBJ1-1): SAVISQKPSRDICQRGTSLTIQCQVDSQVTMMFWYRQQPGQSLTLIATANQGSEATYESGFVIDKFPISRPNLTFSTLTVSNMSPEDSSIYLCSVDNRQGWAFFGQGTRLTVV.

The CDR3 nucleotides read TGTGCCAGCAGTTCCTACGCGGACAGGGGGACAGATACGCAGTATTTT. Encoded protein: CASSSYADRGTDTQYF. The chain combines TRBV27 with TRBJ2-3; 10 bases fit TRBD1. The V gene end was trimmed by 4 bases and the J gene end by 3 bases; junction bases not matched to a gene: 7. This CDR3 comprises 16 residues. Germline assignment: CDR1 MNHEY and CDR2 SMNVEV (reference sequence).

The chain carries TRBV28 and TRBJ1-2, with D maybe TRBD1 (6 bases). Germline loops: CDR1 MDHEN, CDR2 SYDVKM. The length of the CDR3 is 14 residues. Trimming left V 8 bases short and J 4 bases short, with 17 bases between. The CDR3 here is CASLPSGTPYGYTF. Written as DNA, the CDR3 is TGTGCCAGCCTCCCCTCCGGGACACCCTATGGCTACACCTTC.

The rearrangement uses TRBV19 and TRBJ1-2, with 11 bases fitting TRBD1. Unmatched junction bases numbered 1, after V lost 1 base and J lost 3 bases. Germline V CDR1 and CDR2: LNHDA, SQIVND (reference sequence). This CDR3 comprises 15 residues. The CDR3 loop reads CASSIVGQGDYGYTF. In DNA form, the CDR3 reads TGTGCCAGTAGTATAGTGGGACAGGGGGACTATGGCTACACCTTC.

This clone occurred a few times. The chain couples TRBV18 to TRBJ2-7; 10 bases map to TRBD1. There are 16 residues in the CDR3. With 5 bases clipped from V and 6 bases from J, the junction kept 13 bases outside the gene matches. CDR1 and CDR2 (germline): KGHSH, LQKENI. The CDR3 DNA follows: TGTGCCAGCTCAGAAAGACCGGGACAGGGGTCGTCCGAGCAGTACTTC. Protein: CASSERPGQGSSEQYF.

This chain connects TRBV29-1 to TRBJ1-1; 9 bases align to TRBD1. V lost 6 bases, J lost 6 bases, and 11 bases stayed unmatched. The CDR3 has 14 amino acids. The germline CDR1 and CDR2 sequences are SQVTM and ANQGSEA. For the CDR3, the DNA is TGCAGCGTCATACAGGGGGCAGGTAAAGCTGAAGCTTTCTTT. This translates into CSVIQGAGKAEAFF.

This chain uses TRBV27 with TRBJ2-6; 10 bases agree with TRBD1. V lost 6 bases to trimming and J lost 2 bases; unmatched junction nucleotides: 7. This CDR3 contains 17 residues. The germline V gene has CDR1 MNHEY and CDR2 SMNVEV (reference sequence). This CDR3 reads CASRLTGGLAGANVLTF. The CDR3 bases are TGTGCCAGCAGACTGACAGGGGGCTTGGCTGGGGCCAACGTCCTGACTTTC.

The J gene is TRBJ2-1, the V gene TRBV28; no clear D. The CDR3 runs 11 residues. V was clipped by 6 bases and J by 5 bases, with 5 bases between them. From germline, CDR1 is MDHEN and CDR2 SYDVKM. CDR3 loop: CASSPDNEQFF. CDR3 nucleotide sequence: TGTGCCAGCAGCCCGGACAATGAGCAGTTCTTC.

The chain uses TRBV9 and TRBJ2-3, with TRBD2 identical over 7 bases. This CDR3 comprises 14 residues. V shed 0 bases, J shed 3 bases, and the junction held 1 base outside the gene matches. CDR1 is SGDLS and CDR2 is YYNGEE in the germline V gene. CDR3 DNA sequence: TGTGCCAGCAGCGTAGCGCGGGAGACAGATACGCAGTATTTT. Translation: CASSVARETDTQYF.

The chain recombines TRBV4-3 with TRBJ1-4; maybe TRBD1 (5 bases). CDR1 and CDR2 from the germline V gene are LGHNA and YSLEER. This CDR3 has 17 amino acids. The V and J ends lost 0 bases and 4 bases respectively, with 15 bases between them. The CDR3 DNA reads TGCGCCAGCAGCCAAGAGCCTGGATCGGGGGGTAATGAAAAACTGTTTTTT. Translating gives CASSQEPGSGGNEKLFF.

The V call is TRBV6-1, the J call TRBJ2-7; 9 nucleotides align to TRBD1. Trimming removed 3 bases from V and 6 bases from J; junction bases left unmatched: 12. Germline V gene data show CDR1 as MNHNS and CDR2 as SASEGT. The CDR3 is 16 residues long. CDR3 loop: CASSDPRWTGEVEQYF. The CDR3 nucleotides are TGTGCCAGCAGTGACCCCCGATGGACAGGGGAGGTCGAGCAGTACTTC.

The chain links TRBV5-6 to TRBJ2-7; tentative D call: TRBD2 (7 bases). V was clipped by 3 bases and J by 0 bases, with 16 bases between them. The CDR3 is 16 residues long. Germline values: CDR1 SGHDT, CDR2 YYEEEE. CDR3 sequence (DNA): TGTGCCAGCAGCTCCCCGCGGGGGCTAAACTCCTACGAGCAGTACTTC. This sequence encodes CASSSPRGLNSYEQYF.

The chain combines TRBV19 with TRBJ1-1; D is possibly TRBD1 (6 bases). The CDR3 length is 14 residues. V was clipped by 5 bases and J by 3 bases, with 13 bases between them. The germline V gene encodes CDR1 LNHDA and CDR2 SQIVND (reference sequence). CDR3 sequence: CASSRQVRDTEAFF. The CDR3 DNA reads TGTGCCAGTAGTCGACAGGTCAGGGACACTGAAGCTTTCTTT.

This clone is termed medium-sized. The chain is built from TRBV6-5 and TRBJ2-7; D ambiguous. V was pared by 4 bases and J by 4 bases, with 14 bases between. This CDR3 has 14 residues. Germline CDR1 reads MNHEY; CDR2 reads SVGAGI. The CDR3 region is CASSSGGEGYEQYF. CDR3 nucleotide sequence: TGTGCCAGCAGTTCTGGCGGAGAAGGATACGAGCAGTACTTC.

The chain joins TRBV5-4 to TRBJ2-7; TRBD1 agrees at 8 bases. With 5 bases clipped from V and 1 base from J, the junction kept 8 bases outside the gene matches. Per the germline V gene, CDR1 is SGHNT and CDR2 is YYREEE (reference sequence). CDR3 length: 15 amino acids. CDR3 DNA sequence: TGTGCCAGCAGTTTTCAGGGGGCGCATTCCTACGAGCAGTACTTC. Its translation is CASSFQGAHSYEQYF. The variable domain in full, with the rest retrieved from reference TRBV5-4 and TRBJ2-7, is ETGVTQSPTHLIKTRGQQVTLRCSSQSGHNTVSWYQQALGQGPQFIFQYYREEENGRGNFPPRFSGLQFPNYSSELNVNALELDDSALYLCASSFQGAHSYEQYFGPGTRLTVT.

The chain links TRBV6-6 to TRBJ1-5, with D possibly TRBD1 on 6 matching bases. CDR1 MNHNY and CDR2 SVGAGI come from the germline V gene (reference sequence). This CDR3 is 15 amino acids long. Trimming stripped 2 bases from V and 6 bases from J, with 14 bases between. In nucleotides, the CDR3 is TGTGCCAGCAGTTACCATCCAGGGGTGGTTCAGCCCCAGCATTTT. It encodes CASSYHPGVVQPQHF.

V and J are TRBV14 and TRBJ1-1; D gene unclear. The V end was cut by 4 bases, the J end by 5 bases, with 14 bases between. Per the germline V gene, CDR1 is SGHDN and CDR2 is FVKESK. This CDR3 has 14 amino acids. The CDR3 sequence: CASSLGGGRTEAFF. DNA of the CDR3: TGTGCCAGCAGCCTCGGAGGCGGGAGGACTGAAGCTTTCTTT.

The chain has TRBV2 and TRBJ1-6; possible D gene TRBD1, 5 bases. Germline CDR1 is SNHLY and CDR2 is FYNNEI. The CDR3 contains 15 residues. V was shortened by 5 bases and J by 9 bases, with 17 bases between the two germline ends. The CDR3 spells CASSPREEMGSPLHF. The CDR3 DNA reads TGTGCCAGCAGTCCCAGGGAGGAGATGGGTTCACCCCTCCACTTT.

The chain recombines TRBV3-1 (or the pseudogene TRBV3-2) with TRBJ2-3, with D perhaps matching TRBD2 (6 bases). Germline CDR1 and CDR2: LGHDT and YNNKEL (reference sequence). The V gene lost 4 bases and the J gene lost 6 bases, with 20 bases spanning the gap. The CDR3 contains 16 residues. The CDR3 reads CASSRSLEGGGDTQYF. CDR3 sequence (DNA): TGTGCCAGCAGCCGTAGCCTAGAGGGAGGTGGGGATACGCAGTATTTT.

The chain employs TRBV4-1 and TRBJ2-5; a possible D gene is TRBD2 (6 bases). Deletions cut 1 base from V and 3 bases from J, with 9 bases between. The germline V gene encodes CDR1 MGHRA and CDR2 YSYEKL. The CDR3 loop spans 14 amino acids. CDR3 amino acids: CASSQAGLKETQYF. In nucleotides, the CDR3 is TGCGCCAGCAGCCAAGCGGGACTGAAAGAGACCCAGTACTTC.

The chain carries TRBV9 and TRBJ2-1, with D maybe TRBD2 (6 bases). The CDR3 has 13 residues. Germline V gene lookup returns CDR1 SGDLS and CDR2 YYNGEE. V was cut by 0 bases and J by 10 bases, with 11 bases left in between. The DNA for the CDR3 is TGTGCCAGCAGCGTAGAGGACTACGGGGAGCAGTTCTTC. Protein product: CASSVEDYGEQFF.

This clone was observed a single time. This chain uses TRBV29-1 with TRBJ2-1; TRBD2 matches 12 bases. CDR3 length equals 17 residues. Per germline, CDR1 SQVTM and CDR2 ANQGSEA. J lost 4 bases, V lost 8 bases, and 15 bases had no gene match. CDR3 sequence (DNA): TGCAGCATTTCTCTAGCGGGGGGGCCTATTCAGTACAATGAGCAGTTCTTC. The encoded protein is CSISLAGGPIQYNEQFF.